The 5 T cell receptor beta chains presented below share a single source sample, sequenced in a study of shared clonotypes between healthy human individuals (dated by TCRdb to about 2020). Receptor amplification or capture employed the immunoSEQ multiplex PCR assay. TCRdb mirrors the immuneACCESS table, restricted to in-frame sequences. Some clones are absent from its copies; in checked studies, under half trace to an unresolved V gene, and the reason for the others is unknown. The sample table holds roughly 1 million clones, of which around 82% were seen once. About 0.52% of the sample rests with the top ten. Material for sequencing was memory CD4+ T cells from PBMCs. Explained via the paper, the cell subset or site label denotes: CD45RA-negative fraction. Every receptor here comes from a man aged 18 to 29 in good health. Some clones in this sample may be carry-over from other donors' samples.

The DNA of the CDR3 is TGTGCCAGCAGCCCCCGTCTTCGGGAGGAACAAGAGACCCAGTACTTC. Encoded protein: CASSPRLREEQETQYF. The chain recombines TRBV5-4 with TRBJ2-5; 7 nucleotides align to TRBD2. The V gene end was trimmed by 4 bases and the J gene end by 2 bases; junction bases not matched to a gene: 11. The CDR3 length is 16 residues. CDR1 and CDR2 (germline): SGHNT, YYREEE (reference sequence).

V gene TRBV2 combines with J gene TRBJ1-5; possible D gene TRBD1, 5 bases. The ends were cut back, 2 bases at V and 0 bases at J, with 8 bases in the middle. The germline V gene encodes CDR1 SNHLY and CDR2 FYNNEI. This CDR3 has 15 residues. The CDR3 DNA follows: TGTGCCAGCAGTGAAACGGGGGTTAGCAATCAGCCCCAGCATTTT. As protein: CASSETGVSNQPQHF. The full variable domain, its missing parts supplied by reference TRBV2 and TRBJ1-5, is EPEVTQTPSHQVTQMGQEVILRCVPISNHLYFYWYRQILGQKVEFLVSFYNNEISEKSEIFDDQFSVERPDGSNFTLKIRSTKLEDSAMYFCASSETGVSNQPQHFGDGTRLSIL.

As for this clone: A read error may explain this, as a much larger clone is one base away. The same CDR3 is also encoded by other DNA sequences in this sample. This chain uses TRBV7-2 with TRBJ2-1; a possible D gene is TRBD2 (6 bases). V was pared by 0 bases and J by 0 bases, with 6 bases between. Germline loops: CDR1 SGHTA, CDR2 FQGNSA. The CDR3 has 15 residues. For the CDR3, the DNA is TGTGCCAGCAGCTTAGCCGGGAGCTCCTACAATGAGCAGTTCTTC. Amino acid sequence: CASSLAGSSYNEQFF.

V gene TRBV7-3 combines with J gene TRBJ2-1; TRBD2 matches 8 bases. Trimming at V came to 5 bases and at J to 14 bases, leaving 17 bases not matched to a gene. Germline values: CDR1 SGHTA, CDR2 FQGTGA. This CDR3 region has 15 residues. In DNA form, the CDR3 reads TGTGCCAGCAGCCTAGCCGGGACTAGTTTGTCCCCCAAGTTCTTC. The encoded protein is CASSLAGTSLSPKFF.

This chain connects TRBV28 to TRBJ2-7; D is ambiguous. The germline V gene encodes CDR1 MDHEN and CDR2 SYDVKM. V lost 10 bases, J lost 2 bases, and 12 bases lay in between. This CDR3 is 12 amino acids long. CDR3 coding DNA: TGTGCCACCGGCAGGCCAACCTACGAGCAGTACTTC. The encoded protein is CATGRPTYEQYF.